This passage covers 18 T cell receptor beta chains from one sample sequenced in a study of T-cell memory formation after mild COVID-19. TCRdb reanalysed the 5' RACE reads using MiXCR and keeps one entry per CDR3 protein. The sample shows around 370,000 distinct CDR3 sequences, roughly 20% of them seen only once. The sequenced sample was PBMCs or a T cell subset sorted from them (not recorded which). The receptors originated from an adult woman who had mild COVID-19 (a few samples of this study predate the infection). Cell type and time point are not known.

This clonotype showed up many times. This chain joins TRBV12-3 or TRBV12-4 and TRBJ2-1; D is possibly TRBD2 (6 bases). Trimming took 3 bases from V and 3 from J, leaving 6 bases between them. The length of the CDR3 is 13 residues. The CDR3 region is CASSLGGYNEQFF. The DNA for the CDR3 is TGTGCCAGCAGTTTGGGGGGCTACAATGAGCAGTTCTTC.

V and J are TRBV12-3 or TRBV12-4 and TRBJ1-1; 12 bases match TRBD1. CDR3 length: 15 amino acids. V shed 3 bases, J shed 9 bases, and the junction held 8 bases outside the gene matches. CDR3 region: CASSFAGQGASKAFF. The CDR3 nucleotides are TGTGCCAGCAGTTTTGCGGGACAGGGGGCTTCCAAAGCTTTCTTT.

This clonotype has just a few counts. This chain connects TRBV27 to TRBJ2-5; perhaps D is TRBD1 or TRBD2 (5 bases each). This CDR3 region has 15 residues. V lost 4 bases and J lost 1, with 13 bases in between. Germline CDR1 reads MNHEY; CDR2 reads SMNVEV (reference sequence). The CDR3 loop is CASSYAGTVQETQYF. The DNA for the CDR3 is TGTGCCAGCAGTTACGCCGGGACGGTCCAAGAGACCCAGTACTTC.

The genes are TRBV12-3 or TRBV12-4 and TRBJ2-3; the match to TRBD2 covers 9 bases. The CDR3 extends over 21 amino acids. V dropped 8 bases and J dropped 2; count of bases not matched to a gene: 26. The chain's CDR3 is CASQLRGVQREDRPYTDTQYF. The CDR3 nucleotides are TGTGCCAGCCAATTGCGGGGGGTACAGCGGGAGGACCGACCCTACACAGATACGCAGTATTTT.

This clonotype appeared a few times. The rearrangement joins TRBV12-3 or TRBV12-4 to TRBJ1-4, with a possible D match to TRBD1 (6 bases). V gave up 6 bases and J gave up 8 bases, with 13 bases separating them. CDR3 length: 13 amino acids. The CDR3 sequence: CASSVGAVEKLFF. The CDR3 DNA follows: TGTGCCAGCAGCGTGGGGGCGGTAGAAAAACTGTTTTTT.

The rearrangement links TRBV27 to TRBJ2-4; the D gene is possibly TRBD2 (6 bases). Germline-derived CDR1 and CDR2 are MNHEY and SMNVEV (reference sequence). The CDR3 length is 15 residues. V was trimmed by 5 bases and J by 6 bases, leaving 17 bases between them. The CDR3 bases are TGTGCCAGCAGTCCGTACGGGAGTTCGGGAAACATTCAGTACTTC. It codes for CASSPYGSSGNIQYF.

This chain links TRBV29-1 with TRBJ2-7; no firm D call. Germline values: CDR1 SQVTM, CDR2 ANQGSEA. V was clipped by 4 bases and J by 1 base, with 17 bases between them. The CDR3 contains 15 residues. CDR3 coding DNA: TGCAGCGTTGTAGTTGGGGTTCTAAGGTCCTACGAGCAGTACTTC. Its protein product is CSVVVGVLRSYEQYF.

The chain carries TRBV20-1 and TRBJ2-7, with 8 bases aligning to TRBD1. V shed 3 bases, J shed 2 bases, and the junction held 3 bases outside the gene matches. CDR3 length equals 13 residues. Germline V CDR1 and CDR2: DFQATT, SNEGSKA (reference sequence). CDR3 in DNA: TGCAGTGCTAGGACAGGGGTAACCTACGAGCAGTACTTC. It encodes CSARTGVTYEQYF.

The chain uses TRBV24-1 and TRBJ2-2; D perhaps matches TRBD1 (5 bases). There are 16 residues in the CDR3. The V and J ends lost 1 base and 3 bases respectively, with 11 bases between them. The germline V gene encodes CDR1 KGHDR and CDR2 SFDVKD. DNA of the CDR3: TGTGCCACCAGTGATTTAAATCAGGGATACACCGGGGAGCTGTTTTTT. Protein sequence: CATSDLNQGYTGELFF.

This clonotype was recorded at least ten times. The rearrangement uses TRBV9 and TRBJ1-1; 7 bases fit TRBD1. The length of the CDR3 is 14 residues. The trim removed 0 bases at V and 3 bases at J, leaving 2 bases unmatched. In germline, CDR1 is SGDLS, CDR2 YYNGEE. CDR3 sequence (DNA): TGTGCCAGCAGCGTAGAAGGACAGGACACTGAAGCTTTCTTT. Its protein is CASSVEGQDTEAFF. Full variable domain (outside the CDR3, taken from reference TRBV9 and TRBJ1-1): DSGVTQTPKHLITATGQRVTLRCSPRSGDLSVYWYQQSLDQGLQFLIQYYNGEERAKGNILERFSAQQFPDLHSELNLSSLELGDSALYFCASSVEGQDTEAFFGQGTRLTVV.

The genes are TRBV5-1 and TRBJ2-7; 12 bases are shared with TRBD1. J lost 6 bases, V lost 8 bases, and 6 bases had no gene match. There are 13 residues in the CDR3. CDR1 is SGHRS, CDR2 YFSETQ, per germline. The CDR3, as DNA: TGCGCCAGGACCGGGACAGGGGGCGTCGAGCAGTACTTC. Amino acids: CARTGTGGVEQYF.

V is TRBV7-3 and J is TRBJ2-3; D is tentatively TRBD1 or TRBD2 (7 bases each). Germline CDR1 and CDR2: SGHTA and FQGTGA. CDR3 size: 15 residues. Trimming pared 3 bases from V and 2 bases from J, leaving 12 bases between. CDR3 nucleotide sequence: TGTGCCAGCAGCTTTGCAGGGGGGGTCACAGATACGCAGTATTTT. It codes for CASSFAGGVTDTQYF.

There are a few counts of this clonotype. This rearrangement joins TRBV20-1 to TRBJ2-7; D call uncertain. The CDR3 has 16 amino acids. Germline values: CDR1 DFQATT, CDR2 SNEGSKA (reference sequence). Trimming removed 3 bases from V and 2 bases from J, with 20 bases in between. The CDR3 sequence: CSARERMSGDTYEQYF. The CDR3 DNA follows: TGCAGTGCTAGGGAAAGGATGTCAGGAGACACCTACGAGCAGTACTTC.

This clonotype was picked up one time. The chain carries TRBV30 and TRBJ2-5; possible D gene TRBD2, 7 bases. The CDR3 has 14 residues. V was cut by 1 base and J by 5 bases, with 14 bases left in between. Germline V lookup: CDR1 GTSNPN, CDR2 SVGIG (reference sequence). The CDR3 loop reads CAWSEVGGPETQYF. The CDR3 nucleotides read TGTGCCTGGAGTGAGGTGGGGGGGCCCGAGACCCAGTACTTC.

The rearrangement joins TRBV5-1 to TRBJ2-7; 7 nucleotides line up with TRBD1. After removal of 4 bases from V and 4 bases from J, the junction contained 14 bases not matched to a gene. This CDR3 contains 16 residues. CDR1 is SGHRS, CDR2 YFSETQ, per germline. DNA of the CDR3: TGCGCCAGCAGCCCGAGGGGGCTGGGTCAGTGGTACGAGCAGTACTTC. Protein product: CASSPRGLGQWYEQYF.

The rearrangement links TRBV10-3 to TRBJ2-5; D gene unclear. The CDR3 contains 11 residues. Germline V gives CDR1 ENHRY, CDR2 SYGVKD. V lost 8 bases and J 5 bases, leaving 9 bases between the germline ends. The CDR3 region is CAIRHTETQYF. The CDR3 coding sequence is TGTGCCATCCGCCACACGGAGACCCAGTACTTC.

The chain recombines TRBV7-3 with TRBJ1-1; D ambiguous. Looked up from germline, CDR1 is SGHTA and CDR2 is FQGTGA. The CDR3 is made up of 16 amino acids. V lost 6 bases to trimming and J lost 0 bases, with 17 bases between them. This chain's CDR3 is CASSLSPRGLNTEAFF. The CDR3 region has the DNA TGTGCCAGCAGTCTTTCTCCCCGAGGGTTGAACACTGAAGCTTTCTTT.

V usage is TRBV20-1 and J usage is TRBJ2-6; D may correspond to TRBD1 or TRBD2 (5 bases each). The germline V gene encodes CDR1 DFQATT and CDR2 SNEGSKA (reference sequence). The germline V and J ends were trimmed by 4 bases and 0 bases, with 16 bases remaining between them. The CDR3 sequence is 17 residues long. The CDR3, as DNA: TGCAGTGCTATCACTCCGGGACGTCGCTCTGGGGCCAACGTCCTGACTTTC. Residues: CSAITPGRRSGANVLTF.